The rows below give T cell receptor beta chains drawn from one sample of a study of blood T cell repertoires in COVID-19. Clones were sequenced by immunoSEQ multiplex PCR, and TCRdb holds only the in-frame ones, with some missing. The sample holds 200,000 to 250,000 clones, 82% seen once. Sequences were obtained from peripheral blood. These receptors were obtained from a woman aged 70-85 years with COVID-19, enrolled during active disease. Each CDR3 is given without its conserved first and last residue. Clone size appears in some rows only: once, few, many, or a class for an expanded clone.

CDR3,length,J,V,size
ASSYAPGTPDTQY,13,TRBJ2-3,TRBV6-2/TRBV6-3,NA
ASSPNYSNQPQH,12,TRBJ1-5,TRBV18,NA
ASSPGTGSNTEAF,13,TRBJ1-1,TRBV18,once
ATSDSRQGSNQPQH,14,TRBJ1-5,TRBV24-1,NA
ASSVGTGQPGELF,13,TRBJ2-2,TRBV5-1,NA
ASSLLAGVYNEQF,13,TRBJ2-1,TRBV4-3,NA
ASSPVGAQRNGYT,13,TRBJ1-2,TRBV7-2,NA
ASSKGGRREGYNEQF,15,TRBJ2-1,TRBV11-2,NA
ASRATANYGYT,11,TRBJ1-2,TRBV19,NA
ASSERRRGQGPNEQY,15,TRBJ2-7,TRBV6-1,NA
ASSVGGSRYEQY,12,TRBJ2-7,TRBV27,once
ASSLAVGGVNTEAF,14,TRBJ1-1,TRBV7-8,NA
ASRLGRSSGNTIY,13,TRBJ1-3,TRBV6-5,NA
ASSLEGGTGTDTQY,14,TRBJ2-3,TRBV7-2,NA
ASSSRDRGESTEAF,14,TRBJ1-1,TRBV7-9,NA
ATSDPGTAGNTIY,13,TRBJ1-3,TRBV24-1,NA
ASSKIAGVLGDTQY,14,TRBJ2-3,TRBV19,NA
ASGVGTDT,8,TRBJ1-2,TRBV5-6,NA